The source of this T cell receptor (beta chain) is a study of T-cell reconstitution after alpha-beta-depleted transplantation in children. Unique molecular identifiers tagged the TCRbeta library. MiXCR was run by TCRdb on the PCR reads, yielding one entry per CDR3 protein. Found here are more than 550,000 distinct CDR3 sequences, 10% to 13% of them singletons; the top ten hold 3.5% to 5%. The sequenced sample was PBMCs from the stem cell graft donor, obtained from the stem cell graft. This receptor was obtained from a human donor who donated a stem cell graft to a child with acute myeloid leukemia.

Here the CDR3 DNA reads TGTGCCAGCAGTTTCCCCGGACTAGCGGGAGGACTTTACGAGCAGTACTTC. Its translation is CASSFPGLAGGLYEQYF. The chain employs TRBV28 and TRBJ2-7; 14 bases agree with TRBD2. Germline CDR1 MDHEN, CDR2 SYDVKM. V shed 3 bases, J shed 4 bases, and the junction held 8 bases outside the gene matches. The CDR3 length is 17 residues. Using reference TRBV28 and TRBJ2-7 for the parts outside the CDR3, the full variable domain is DVKVTQSSRYLVKRTGEKVFLECVQDMDHENMFWYRQDPGLGLRLIYFSYDVKMKEKGDIPEGYSVSREKKERFSLILESASTNQTSMYLCASSFPGLAGGLYEQYFGPGTRLTVT.